The 29 T cell receptor beta chains given below trace back to one sample, sequenced in a study of blood T cell repertoires in COVID-19 (dated by TCRdb to 2019 to 2021). The method behind the library was the immunoSEQ multiplex PCR assay. The table was pulled from immuneACCESS by TCRdb, which kept in-frame rearrangements only. Such tables lose some clones; where checked, under half of the loss comes from unresolved V genes, and the rest has no known cause. The sample profile shows about 300,000 clones; about nine tenths of them were found once. Together, the top ten hold approximately 1.6% of the sample. The sample comprised peripheral blood. These receptors came from a woman aged 25-40 years with COVID-19, enrolled during active disease.

The V and J genes are TRBV18 and TRBJ1-3, with D possibly TRBD1 on 6 matching bases. Trimming stripped 2 bases from V and 0 bases from J, with 11 bases between. The CDR3 runs to 16 residues. Looked up from germline, CDR1 is KGHSH and CDR2 is LQKENI. DNA for the CDR3: TGTGCCAGCTCACCATTGGACAGCCCCTCTGGAAACACCATATATTTT. It is translated as CASSPLDSPSGNTIYF.

Turning to this clone: The sample contains more than one DNA sequence encoding this CDR3. The gene calls are TRBV28 and TRBJ1-1; D not certain. Trimming shortened V by 2 bases and J by 0 bases, and 7 bases separated the two germline ends. The CDR3 runs 14 residues. Germline CDR1 reads MDHEN; CDR2 reads SYDVKM. The CDR3 is CASSLTEVNTEAFF. DNA for the CDR3: TGTGCCAGCAGTTTAACGGAGGTGAACACTGAAGCTTTCTTT.

This chain uses TRBV6-1 with TRBJ1-1; TRBD1 matches at 8 bases. This CDR3 comprises 16 residues. Germline CDR1 is MNHNS and CDR2 is SASEGT. V dropped 1 base and J dropped 8; count of bases not matched to a gene: 12. This CDR3 reads CASSEGRGTGGAEAFF. CDR3 sequence (DNA): TGTGCCAGCAGTGAAGGAAGGGGGACAGGAGGGGCCGAAGCTTTCTTT.

This clone was observed a single time. The CDR3: CASSGTMTEVYNSPLHF. CDR3 in DNA: TGTGCCAGCAGTGGCACAATGACAGAAGTATATAATTCACCCCTCCACTTT. The chain combines TRBV2 with TRBJ1-6; tentative D call: TRBD1 (5 bases). The CDR3 extends over 17 amino acids. The germline gives CDR1 SNHLY, CDR2 FYNNEI. Trimming stripped 4 bases from V and 4 bases from J, with 17 bases between.

The chain joins TRBV19 to TRBJ2-7, with D possibly matching TRBD1 (5 bases). Germline CDR1 is LNHDA and CDR2 is SQIVND (reference sequence). V was trimmed by 3 bases and J by 4 bases, leaving 16 bases between them. The CDR3 has 15 amino acids. CDR3 nucleotides: TGTGCCAGTAGTATGGCCCTGGGGCACAATTACGAGCAGTACTTC. The encoded protein is CASSMALGHNYEQYF.

The V call is TRBV7-8, the J call TRBJ2-1; D remains unclear. CDR3 length: 13 amino acids. Per germline, CDR1 SGHVS and CDR2 FQNEAQ. V was trimmed by 6 bases and J by 8 bases, leaving 14 bases between them. CDR3 residues: CASRRTSGDEQFF. The CDR3 coding sequence is TGTGCCAGCAGACGTACCTCTGGAGATGAGCAGTTCTTC.

In this sample, this clone turned up once. This rearrangement joins TRBV28 to TRBJ1-2; D not resolved. Trimming left V 8 bases short and J 8 bases short, with 12 bases between. The length of the CDR3 is 11 residues. From germline, CDR1 is MDHEN and CDR2 SYDVKM. CDR3 region: CASGSSGGYTF. The CDR3 region has the DNA TGTGCCAGCGGCTCCTCGGGGGGCTACACCTTC.

The rearrangement links TRBV15 to TRBJ2-5, with 9 bases identical to TRBD2. CDR3 size: 16 residues. V gave up 2 bases and J gave up 5 bases; unmatched junction bases: 9. Germline V gene sequence: CDR1 LNHNV, CDR2 YYDKDF (reference sequence). The CDR3 region has the DNA TGTGCCACCAGCAGACTAGCGGGGCGAGGGATGGAGACCCAGTACTTC. This translates into CATSRLAGRGMETQYF.

V gene TRBV2 combines with J gene TRBJ1-4; the D gene is possibly TRBD1 (5 bases). The CDR3 covers 13 residues. CDR1 is SNHLY, CDR2 FYNNEI, per germline. The ends were cut back, 7 bases at V and 10 bases at J, with 16 bases in the middle. CDR3 sequence: CASNTGQGGKLFF. The CDR3 region has the DNA TGTGCCAGCAACACGGGGCAGGGAGGAAAACTGTTTTTT.

This clone has more than one count but fewer than ten. V and J are TRBV5-1 and TRBJ1-4; D call uncertain. The V end lost 4 bases, the J end lost 3 bases, and 13 bases lay between the germline ends. The V gene's germline CDR1 is SGHRS and CDR2 YFSETQ. This CDR3 region has 15 residues. The CDR3 sequence is CASSPRAVSNEKLFF. The CDR3 DNA sequence: TGCGCCAGCAGCCCGAGAGCGGTTTCTAATGAAAAACTGTTTTTT.

In this sample, this clone turned up a few times. V is TRBV7-9 and J is TRBJ1-3; D is unresolved. This CDR3 is built from 12 residues. CDR1 is SEHNR and CDR2 is FQNEAQ in the germline V gene (reference sequence). The ends were cut back, 5 bases at V and 4 bases at J, with 6 bases in the middle. CDR3 nucleotides: TGTGCCAGCAGCCCGCTAGGAAACACCATATATTTT. Translated: CASSPLGNTIYF.

The chain couples TRBV24-1 to TRBJ1-2; D is uncertain. The CDR3 is 13 residues long. Trimming removed 0 bases at V and 7 bases at J, with 8 bases between. The V gene's germline CDR1 is KGHDR and CDR2 SFDVKD. CDR3 loop: CATSDLSEVGYTF. Here the CDR3 DNA reads TGTGCCACCAGTGATTTGTCTGAGGTTGGCTACACCTTC.

The chain carries TRBV9 and TRBJ2-4; possibly TRBD1 for D (5 bases). CDR1 SGDLS and CDR2 YYNGEE come from the germline V gene. Trimming took off 4 bases at V and 9 bases at J, with 14 bases between the two ends. CDR3 length equals 13 residues. The CDR3: CASSPKDMAIQYF. Here the CDR3 DNA reads TGTGCCAGCAGCCCCAAGGACATGGCCATTCAGTACTTC.

The chain is built from TRBV5-1 and TRBJ1-2; a weak D match, TRBD1 (6 bases). The V and J ends lost 4 bases and 3 bases respectively, with 10 bases between them. This CDR3 spans 13 amino acids. CDR1 is SGHRS, CDR2 YFSETQ, per germline. The CDR3 bases are TGCGCCAGCAGCAAACAGGGAGACTATGGCTACACCTTC. This codes for CASSKQGDYGYTF.

The CDR3 DNA sequence: TGTGCCAGCAGCTTAGTAAGACAGGGGGCAAATGAGCAGTTCTTC. This translates into CASSLVRQGANEQFF. The rearrangement links TRBV7-9 to TRBJ2-1, with TRBD1 matching over 10 bases. Germline assignment: CDR1 SEHNR and CDR2 FQNEAQ (reference sequence). Trimming took 1 base from V and 7 from J; bases not matched to a gene: 4. This CDR3 comprises 15 residues. Complete variable domain (other parts from reference TRBV7-9 and TRBJ2-1): DTGVSQNPRHKITKRGQNVTFRCDPISEHNRLYWYRQTLGQGPEFLTYFQNEAQLEKSRLLSDRFSAERPKGSFSTLEIQRTEQGDSAMYLCASSLVRQGANEQFFGPGTRLTVL.

J is TRBJ1-2 and V is TRBV30, with 7 bases identical to TRBD1. This CDR3 is 12 amino acids long. CDR1 GTSNPN and CDR2 SVGIG come from the germline V gene (reference sequence). J gave up 6 bases and V 5 bases, and 6 bases lay outside the gene matches. Here the CDR3 reads CAWDREGDGYTF. In nucleotides, the CDR3 is TGTGCCTGGGACAGGGAAGGGGATGGCTACACCTTC.

The chain recombines TRBV6-1 with TRBJ1-4, with 9 bases fitting TRBD1. With V trimmed by 2 bases and J by 8 bases, 3 bases remained unmatched. The length of the CDR3 is 14 residues. Germline assignment: CDR1 MNHNS and CDR2 SASEGT. The CDR3 DNA sequence: TGTGCCAGCAGTGAAAACAGGGGGCTGGAAAAACTGTTTTTT. It translates to CASSENRGLEKLFF.

This chain joins TRBV28 and TRBJ1-1, with 7 bases identical to TRBD1. CDR1 and CDR2 (germline): MDHEN, SYDVKM. J was trimmed by 1 base and V by 10 bases; bases with no gene match: 6. The CDR3 length is 13 residues. The CDR3 DNA reads as TGTGCCACCTTAGACAGGGAGAACACTGAAGCTTTCTTT. Translation: CATLDRENTEAFF.

The chain employs TRBV4-2 and TRBJ1-2; the D is unclear. The CDR3 sequence is 14 residues long. Trimming stripped 4 bases from V and 8 bases from J, with 17 bases between. From germline, CDR1 is LGHNA and CDR2 YNFKEQ. This chain's CDR3 is CASSPPTDWEGYTF. CDR3 DNA: TGTGCCAGCAGCCCGCCGACTGATTGGGAGGGCTACACCTTC.

The V call is TRBV20-1, the J call TRBJ2-3; D call uncertain. CDR3 length: 11 amino acids. CDR1 and CDR2 from the germline V gene are DFQATT and SNEGSKA (reference sequence). Between the trimmed V and J ends, which lost 5 bases and 3 bases, there was a span of 6 bases. The CDR3 sequence is CSAVMTDTQYF. CDR3 in DNA: TGCAGTGCTGTTATGACAGATACGCAGTATTTT.

The chain recombines TRBV6-6 with TRBJ2-1; the D gene is possibly TRBD1 (5 bases). The V gene lost 0 bases and the J gene lost 7 bases, with 10 bases spanning the gap. CDR1 MNHNY and CDR2 SVGAGI come from the germline V gene (reference sequence). This CDR3 contains 14 residues. As DNA, the CDR3 is TGTGCCAGCAGTTACTCCGGCCGGACAAATGAGCAGTTCTTC. Translating it yields CASSYSGRTNEQFF.

This clone has only a few counts. The chain is built from TRBV6-4 and TRBJ1-5, with 7 bases matching TRBD1. CDR1 is MRHNA and CDR2 is SNTAGT in the germline V gene. This CDR3 spans 15 amino acids. Unmatched junction bases numbered 4, after V lost 5 bases and J lost 0 bases. This CDR3 reads CASSSTGTSNQPQHF. The CDR3 DNA sequence: TGTGCCAGCAGTTCGACAGGGACTAGCAATCAGCCCCAGCATTTT.

The chain employs TRBV7-9 and TRBJ1-4; no clear D. The CDR3 loop spans 16 amino acids. The germline V gene has CDR1 SEHNR and CDR2 FQNEAQ (reference sequence). Between the trimmed V and J ends, which lost 5 bases and 4 bases, there was a span of 17 bases. CDR3 region: CASSPREAMINEKLFF. In DNA, the CDR3 is TGTGCCAGCAGCCCGCGGGAGGCCATGATTAATGAAAAACTGTTTTTT. Drawing the rest from reference TRBV7-9 and TRBJ1-4, the complete variable domain is DTGVSQNPRHKITKRGQNVTFRCDPISEHNRLYWYRQTLGQGPEFLTYFQNEAQLEKSRLLSDRFSAERPKGSFSTLEIQRTEQGDSAMYLCASSPREAMINEKLFFGSGTQLSVL.

This clone has a single count. This chain connects TRBV9 to TRBJ2-1; 8 bases are a match to TRBD2. This CDR3 comprises 15 residues. The V and J ends lost 3 bases and 7 bases, in that order; junction bases with no gene match: 9. CDR1 and CDR2 (germline): SGDLS, YYNGEE. The CDR3 protein is CASSASGGIGNEQFF. In DNA, the CDR3 is TGTGCCAGCAGCGCCAGCGGGGGAATAGGGAATGAGCAGTTCTTC.

Only a few counts were recorded for this clone. This rearrangement joins TRBV2 to TRBJ1-1; 7 bases map to TRBD1. Germline V gene sequence: CDR1 SNHLY, CDR2 FYNNEI. The CDR3 has 14 amino acids. The V gene end was trimmed by 8 bases and the J gene end by 2 bases; junction bases not matched to a gene: 8. CDR3: CASGPDRSNTEAFF. Here the CDR3 DNA reads TGTGCCAGCGGCCCGGACAGGAGCAACACTGAAGCTTTCTTT. The whole variable domain, remainder taken from reference TRBV2 and TRBJ1-1, is EPEVTQTPSHQVTQMGQEVILRCVPISNHLYFYWYRQILGQKVEFLVSFYNNEISEKSEIFDDQFSVERPDGSNFTLKIRSTKLEDSAMYFCASGPDRSNTEAFFGQGTRLTVV.

CDR3 in amino acids: CASSSYRGATNEKLFF. The CDR3 nucleotides are TGTGCCAGTAGTAGCTACAGGGGAGCAACTAATGAAAAACTGTTTTTT. The chain recombines TRBV19 with TRBJ1-4; the match to TRBD1 covers 7 bases. CDR1 is LNHDA and CDR2 is SQIVND in the germline V gene (reference sequence). V shed 4 bases, J shed 0 bases, and the junction held 5 bases outside the gene matches. The CDR3 is made up of 16 amino acids.

This clone appeared a single time. The chain has TRBV7-2 and TRBJ2-7; D uncertain. V lost 1 base to trimming and J lost 0 bases, with 7 bases between them. The CDR3 is 14 amino acids. Germline values: CDR1 SGHTA, CDR2 FQGNSA. This CDR3 is CASSLVSVSYEQYF. The CDR3 DNA follows: TGTGCCAGCAGCTTAGTTTCAGTCTCCTACGAGCAGTACTTC.

This sequence joins TRBV7-8 and TRBJ1-1; D perhaps matches TRBD1 (6 bases). The germline CDR1 and CDR2 sequences are SGHVS and FQNEAQ. The CDR3 has 15 amino acids. With 5 bases removed from V and 0 bases from J, the gap between germline ends came to 13 bases. CDR3 nucleotides: TGTGCCAGCAGCGCCTGGACAGCCATGAACACTGAAGCTTTCTTT. Translated, it gives CASSAWTAMNTEAFF.

V gene TRBV19 combines with J gene TRBJ1-1; TRBD1 agrees at 11 bases. V shed 8 bases, J shed 5 bases, and the junction held 16 bases outside the gene matches. Germline V gene lookup returns CDR1 LNHDA and CDR2 SQIVND (reference sequence). This CDR3 is built from 17 residues. The CDR3 is CASLRPGQGVWRTEAFF. The DNA for the CDR3 is TGTGCCAGTTTAAGGCCGGGACAGGGGGTCTGGAGAACTGAAGCTTTCTTT.